Following are 32 T cell receptor beta chains from one sample sequenced in a study of blood T cells in healthy people across ages. It was with a sample-barcoded 5' primer and a J-beta primer mix that a second PCR of roughly 7 to 11 cycles was run. TCRdb re-derived calls from the 5' RACE reads in MiXCR, one entry per CDR3 protein. The sample has roughly 790,000 distinct CDR3 sequences; roughly 41% are singletons. Sequenced sample: blood. The source of these receptors is a woman aged 60 to 75 in good health.

This clonotype was recorded a few times. The genes are TRBV2 and TRBJ2-1, with 10 bases that match TRBD2. The V gene's germline CDR1 is SNHLY and CDR2 FYNNEI. This CDR3 has 15 amino acids. The J segment lost 8 bases and the V segment lost 6 bases, leaving 10 bases of the junction unmatched. CDR3 DNA sequence: TGTGCCAGCAGCTCTGCTAGCGGGGGAACCTATGAGCAGTTCTTC. Protein sequence: CASSSASGGTYEQFF.

The rearrangement joins TRBV20-1 to TRBJ2-3; 9 bases map to TRBD2. The CDR3 runs 16 residues. The germline CDR1 and CDR2 sequences are DFQATT and SNEGSKA (reference sequence). V gave up 3 bases and J gave up 6 bases; unmatched junction bases: 13. The CDR3 nucleotides read TGCAGTGCTAGGATGGCTAGCGGGGCTCGGGTGGATACGCAGTATTTT. This codes for CSARMASGARVDTQYF.

This clonotype was detected only a few times. J is TRBJ2-1 and V is TRBV27; tentatively, D is TRBD1 or TRBD2 (5 bases each). Trimming shortened V by 0 bases and J by 7 bases, and 7 bases separated the two germline ends. This CDR3 region has 13 residues. The germline CDR1 and CDR2 sequences are MNHEY and SMNVEV (reference sequence). CDR3 amino acids: CASSLSGENEQFF. The CDR3, as DNA: TGTGCCAGCAGTTTATCAGGGGAGAATGAGCAGTTCTTC.

This clonotype occurred many times. The chain combines TRBV7-3 with TRBJ2-3; no clear D gene. There are 15 residues in the CDR3. CDR1 and CDR2 (germline): SGHTA, FQGTGA. Trimming took 2 bases from V and 5 from J, leaving 14 bases between them. The DNA for the CDR3 is TGTGCCAGCAGCTTAGGGTCCGGGCGTGGAGATACGCAGTATTTT. This translates into CASSLGSGRGDTQYF.

The chain combines TRBV20-1 with TRBJ2-3; 9 nucleotides align to TRBD2. V gave up 5 bases and J gave up 5 bases; unmatched junction bases: 14. CDR1 and CDR2 from the germline V gene are DFQATT and SNEGSKA (reference sequence). CDR3 length: 16 residues. Here the CDR3 reads CSARGQREESIDTQYF. CDR3 bases: TGCAGTGCTCGGGGGCAGCGGGAGGAAAGTATAGATACGCAGTATTTT.

In its sample, this clonotype was seen a few times. The chain couples TRBV6-2 or TRBV6-3 to TRBJ2-7; D gene ambiguous. V was clipped by 2 bases and J by 6 bases, with 8 bases between them. This CDR3 has 12 amino acids. Germline values: CDR1 MNHEY, CDR2 SVGEGT. CDR3 region: CASSYGVAEQYF. The CDR3 bases are TGTGCCAGCAGTTACGGGGTTGCCGAGCAGTACTTC.

This clonotype was counted a few times. The rearrangement joins TRBV7-2 to TRBJ1-2, with TRBD1 matching 9 bases. V dropped 1 base and J dropped 5; count of bases not matched to a gene: 5. Germline V gene sequence: CDR1 SGHTA, CDR2 FQGNSA. This CDR3 comprises 15 residues. CDR3 DNA: TGTGCCAGCAGCTTAGACAGGGGGCGCAGGTATGGCTACACCTTC. Encoded protein: CASSLDRGRRYGYTF.

With regard to this clonotype: A read error is possible here, since a much larger clone lies one base away. The J gene is TRBJ2-5, the V gene TRBV7-9; possibly TRBD2 for D (5 bases). The J call may not be correct, given that the DNA end is closer to TRBJ2-1. Germline CDR1 reads SEHNR; CDR2 reads FQNEAQ (reference sequence). The CDR3 length is 14 residues. The CDR3 region has the DNA TGTGCCAGCAGCTCGGATGGGAGACAAGAGACCCAGTTCTTC. As protein: CASSSDGRQETQFF.

V is TRBV28 and J is TRBJ2-7; D perhaps matches TRBD2 (6 bases). The CDR3 totals 13 residues. V dropped 6 bases and J dropped 5 bases, with 14 bases sitting between them. Germline assignment: CDR1 MDHEN and CDR2 SYDVKM. CDR3 loop: CASSPGSPHEQYF. CDR3 nucleotides: TGTGCCAGCAGCCCCGGGAGTCCCCACGAGCAGTACTTC. The variable domain in full, with the rest retrieved from reference TRBV28 and TRBJ2-7, is DVKVTQSSRYLVKRTGEKVFLECVQDMDHENMFWYRQDPGLGLRLIYFSYDVKMKEKGDIPEGYSVSREKKERFSLILESASTNQTSMYLCASSPGSPHEQYFGPGTRLTVT.

The V call is TRBV4-2, the J call TRBJ2-1; TRBD2 agrees at 10 bases. The CDR3 extends over 13 amino acids. V lost 0 bases, J lost 10 bases, and 0 bases stayed unmatched. Per the germline V gene, CDR1 is LGHNA and CDR2 is YNFKEQ. Written as DNA, the CDR3 is TGTGCCAGCAGCCAAGAGACTAGCGGGGAGCAGTTCTTC. Translation gives CASSQETSGEQFF.

This chain uses TRBV7-6 with TRBJ2-2; D is unresolved. This CDR3 region has 12 residues. Per germline, CDR1 SGHVS and CDR2 FNYEAQ. V was pared by 6 bases and J by 1 base, with 3 bases between. As DNA, the CDR3 is TGTGCCAGCAGTCGGAACACCGGGGAGCTGTTTTTT. Residues: CASSRNTGELFF.

In the case of this clonotype: A much larger clone differs from this one at a single base, so this may be a read error. This sequence joins TRBV29-1 and TRBJ2-4; possible D gene TRBD2, 5 bases. Germline V CDR1 and CDR2: SQVTM, ANQGSEA. The CDR3 length is 13 residues. Deletions cut 7 bases from V and 15 bases from J, with 25 bases between. The DNA for the CDR3 is TGCAGCGCCGGAGGTTCGGGGATCGAGACCCGGTACTTC. Protein: CSAGGSGIETRYF.

This clonotype was counted a single time. The genes are TRBV7-6 and TRBJ1-4; TRBD1 matches at 7 bases. Germline V lookup: CDR1 SGHVS, CDR2 FNYEAQ. This CDR3 is built from 19 residues. V was clipped by 2 bases and J by 7 bases; unmatched bases: 19. CDR3 region: CASSLLLPGAGGLGEKLFF. The CDR3 nucleotides are TGTGCCAGCAGCTTACTTCTGCCAGGGGCAGGGGGACTTGGTGAAAAACTGTTTTTT.

Details on this clonotype: This may come from a read error, since a much larger clone is one base off. The chain joins TRBV29-1 to TRBJ1-2; D uncertain. The CDR3 runs 13 residues. V lost 0 bases to trimming and J lost 4 bases, with 9 bases between them. Germline CDR1 SQVTM, CDR2 ANQGSEA. CDR3 protein: CSVEESQSYGYTF. The CDR3 DNA reads TGCAGCGTTGAAGAGAGTCAGTCCTATGGCTACACCTTC.

This clonotype was counted between two and nine times. This chain connects TRBV7-9 to TRBJ2-7; perhaps TRBD1 as D (5 bases). Germline assignment: CDR1 SEHNR and CDR2 FQNEAQ (reference sequence). V was trimmed by 3 bases and J by 6 bases, leaving 12 bases between them. This CDR3 has 13 residues. This CDR3 reads CASSLKGVPEQYF. The CDR3 DNA reads TGTGCCAGCAGCTTGAAAGGGGTCCCCGAGCAGTACTTC.

The rearrangement links TRBV3-1 to TRBJ2-4, with D possibly being TRBD1 (6 bases). Near its end, the DNA agrees better with TRBJ2-5, so the J call may be wrong. CDR1 is LGHDT, CDR2 YNNKEL, per germline (reference sequence). The CDR3 consists of 16 residues. CDR3 loop: CASSQETGSHQETQYF. In DNA, the CDR3 is TGTGCCAGCAGCCAAGAAACAGGGTCCCACCAAGAGACCCAGTACTTC.

Points on this clonotype: Being one base from a much bigger clone, this may be a read error. The rearrangement joins TRBV20-1 to TRBJ2-7, with 10 bases identical to TRBD2. The end of the DNA aligns better with TRBJ2-4, so the J call may be wrong. This CDR3 comprises 18 residues. CDR1 is DFQATT and CDR2 is SNEGSKA in the germline V gene (reference sequence). The CDR3 DNA reads TGCTGTGCTAGAGCCCCTGGACTAGCGGCAAGAAAGGGGGACATTCAGTACTTC. Translated, it gives CCARAPGLAARKGDIQYF.

This clonotype appeared a few times. The chain recombines TRBV4-1 with TRBJ2-7; the match to TRBD2 covers 7 bases. This CDR3 comprises 15 residues. Germline V lookup: CDR1 MGHRA, CDR2 YSYEKL. Trimming took 1 base from V and 0 from J; bases not matched to a gene: 3. This CDR3 is CASSQGAGYSYEQYF. CDR3 coding DNA: TGCGCCAGCAGCCAAGGAGCGGGGTACTCCTACGAGCAGTACTTC.

This sequence joins TRBV7-6 and TRBJ2-6, with D perhaps matching TRBD1 or TRBD2 (5 bases each). V was shortened by 2 bases and J by 0 bases, with 14 bases between the two germline ends. This CDR3 has 18 residues. Germline-derived CDR1 and CDR2 are SGHVS and FNYEAQ. CDR3 sequence reads: CASSLLGTASSGANVLTF. CDR3 nucleotides: TGTGCCAGCAGCTTACTAGGGACGGCCTCCTCTGGGGCCAACGTCCTGACTTTC.

The chain carries TRBV20-1 and TRBJ2-1, with 10 bases aligning to TRBD2. Germline V gene data show CDR1 as DFQATT and CDR2 as SNEGSKA (reference sequence). J gave up 4 bases and V 3 bases, and 6 bases lay outside the gene matches. The length of the CDR3 is 15 residues. CDR3 sequence (DNA): TGCAGTGCTAGCCTCAGCGGGAGGGCATACAATGAGCAGTTCTTC. Its protein is CSASLSGRAYNEQFF.

This clonotype appeared a few times. V and J are TRBV6-2 or TRBV6-3 and TRBJ2-5, with a tentative D call TRBD2 (6 bases). Trimming cost V 6 bases and J 5 bases, with 16 bases left between them. CDR3 length equals 14 residues. Germline lookup yields CDR1 MNHEY and CDR2 SVGEGT. The CDR3 bases are TGTGCCAGCAGCCCCTCGGGACTTTCGGAGACCCAGTACTTC. Its translation is CASSPSGLSETQYF.

V usage is TRBV20-1 and J usage is TRBJ1-2; D call uncertain. CDR1 and CDR2 from the germline V gene are DFQATT and SNEGSKA (reference sequence). V shed 0 bases and J shed 0 bases, with 8 bases lying between them. The CDR3 is 14 residues long. The chain's CDR3 is CSARDARTNYGYTF. DNA of the CDR3: TGCAGTGCTAGAGATGCCAGGACTAACTATGGCTACACCTTC.

The sample holds one count of this clonotype. The junction departs from germline at one end; a sequencing error may be responsible. The chain carries TRBV7-3 and TRBJ2-3; 10 bases align to TRBD1. The CDR3 contains 16 residues. The germline gives CDR1 SGHTA, CDR2 FQGTGA. CDR3 sequence (DNA): TGTGCCAGCAGCTCTTCGACAGGGGGCAGCACAGAGACGCAGTATTTT. It yields the protein CASSSSTGGSTETQYF. Variable domain in full (rest from reference TRBV7-3 and TRBJ2-3): GAGVSQTPSNKVTEKGKYVELRCDPISGHTALYWYRQSLGQGPEFLIYFQGTGAADDSGLPNDRFFAVRPEGSVSTLKIQRTERGDSAVYLCASSSSTGGSTETQYFGPGTRLTVL.

The rearrangement links TRBV7-2 to TRBJ2-7, with D possibly being TRBD1 (6 bases). CDR1 and CDR2 (germline): SGHTA, FQGNSA. The CDR3 extends over 13 amino acids. V lost 5 bases and J 3 bases, leaving 11 bases between the germline ends. DNA for the CDR3: TGTGCCAGCAGCATCGGGACACTCTACGAGCAGTACTTC. It is translated as CASSIGTLYEQYF.

This clonotype was observed a few times. One end of the junction varies from germline; a read error may be responsible. The CDR3: CSASRTVVSGANVLTF. DNA for the CDR3: TGCAGTGCTAGTCGCACAGTCGTCTCTGGCGCCAACGTCCTGACTTTC. V and J are TRBV20-1 and TRBJ2-6; D not certain. The germline gives CDR1 DFQATT, CDR2 SNEGSKA (reference sequence). The CDR3 is 16 residues long.

The chain couples TRBV12-3 or TRBV12-4 to TRBJ1-3, with D maybe TRBD1 (5 bases). V was pared by 5 bases and J by 4 bases, with 9 bases between. CDR3 length equals 13 residues. CDR3 coding DNA: TGTGCCAGCAGTACAGGTGCCGGAAACACCATATATTTT. It translates to CASSTGAGNTIYF.

In regard to this clonotype: One end of the junction is discordant with germline, which a read error may explain. V usage is TRBV28 and J usage is TRBJ2-3, with 9 nucleotides matching TRBD2. The germline gives CDR1 MDHEN, CDR2 SYDVKM. This CDR3 is built from 15 residues. The CDR3 is CASSVAGEGTETQYF. CDR3 nucleotides: TGTGCCAGCAGTGTAGCGGGAGAGGGCACAGAGACGCAGTATTTT.

This clonotype has a handful of counts. V gene TRBV7-2 combines with J gene TRBJ2-7; the D call may be TRBD1 or TRBD2 (5 bases each). Trimming removed 4 bases from V and 4 bases from J, with 11 bases in between. Germline V lookup: CDR1 SGHTA, CDR2 FQGNSA. This CDR3 has 13 residues. The CDR3 loop reads CASSSQRGYEQYF. CDR3 DNA sequence: TGTGCCAGCAGCTCCCAGAGGGGATACGAGCAGTACTTC.

This sequence joins TRBV10-3 and TRBJ2-4; 7 bases are shared with TRBD2. J lost 3 bases, V lost 3 bases, and 5 bases had no gene match. The length of the CDR3 is 15 residues. CDR1 ENHRY and CDR2 SYGVKD come from the germline V gene. CDR3 sequence (DNA): TGTGCCATCAGTGACCCGCTAGCGGACAAAAACATTCAGTACTTC. Protein product: CAISDPLADKNIQYF.

The chain recombines TRBV12-3 or TRBV12-4 with TRBJ2-1; D perhaps matches TRBD2 (6 bases). V dropped 0 bases and J dropped 1 base, with 10 bases sitting between them. The CDR3 extends over 16 amino acids. In DNA, the CDR3 is TGTGCCAGCAGTTTAGCGGCAGGGAGGTCCTACAATGAGCAGTTCTTC. The encoded protein is CASSLAAGRSYNEQFF.

This rearrangement joins TRBV12-3 or TRBV12-4 to TRBJ2-2; D unresolved. The CDR3 consists of 12 residues. V was pared by 3 bases and J by 8 bases, with 7 bases between. Written as DNA, the CDR3 is TGTGCCAGCAGTTTTTTAGGAGGGGAGCTGTTTTTT. Amino acids: CASSFLGGELFF.

The chain has TRBV15 and TRBJ2-1; 9 bases map to TRBD2. CDR1 and CDR2 from the germline V gene are LNHNV and YYDKDF (reference sequence). The CDR3 contains 16 residues. V shed 1 base, J shed 4 bases, and the junction held 5 bases outside the gene matches. CDR3 coding DNA: TGTGCCACCAGCAGAGTAAGCGGGGGGACATACAATGAGCAGTTCTTC. Protein: CATSRVSGGTYNEQFF. Using reference TRBV15 and TRBJ2-1 for the parts outside the CDR3, the full variable domain is DAMVIQNPRYQVTQFGKPVTLSCSQTLNHNVMYWYQQKSSQAPKLLFHYYDKDFNNEADTPDNFQSRRPNTSFCFLDIRSPGLGDTAMYLCATSRVSGGTYNEQFFGPGTRLTVL.